One T cell receptor (beta chain) is described in this entry. V was shortened by 4 bases and J by 9 bases, with 13 bases between the two germline ends. The CDR3 runs to 13 residues. The germline gives CDR1 SNHLY, CDR2 FYNNEI. The entry originates in a study of T cell responses to AZD1222 COVID-19 vaccine. Only in-frame clones appear in the TCRdb table, and some are missing; sequencing was by immunoSEQ multiplex PCR. The table lists about 88,000 clones, around nine tenths of them singletons. The source of this sequence is an adult in good health. Specimen: peripheral blood, collected on day 0 of AZD1222 vaccination. The genes are TRBV2 and TRBJ2-1; D may be TRBD1 or TRBD2 (5 bases each). This CDR3 reads CASSGGIRTEQFF. CDR3 DNA sequence: TGTGCCAGCAGTGGGGGGATAAGGACTGAGCAGTTCTTC.